The present entry profiles one TCR beta chain with its context. Its target is not known. Isolated PBMCs totaled at least 6 million in each sample. No fewer than 5 micrograms of total RNA were isolated from every sample. The data derive from a study of blood T cells in healthy people across ages. Notes on the study in general: With age, beta diversity per million T cells declined roughly linearly, significantly by about 37.

It was with a sample-barcoded 5' primer and a J-beta primer mix that a second PCR of roughly 7 to 12 cycles was run. TCRdb itself ran the 5' RACE reads through MiXCR, one entry per CDR3 protein. Altogether about 640,000 distinct CDR3 sequences are present, roughly 50% being singletons, with the ten largest covering over 30%. Germline lookup yields CDR1 DFQATT and CDR2 SNEGSKA (reference sequence). The length of the CDR3 is 13 residues. The V gene end was trimmed by 7 bases and the J gene end by 5 bases; junction bases not matched to a gene: 9. The specimen sequenced was blood. The clonotype originates from a man aged 55 to 69 in good health. This rearrangement joins TRBV20-1 to TRBJ1-2; 8 nucleotides line up with TRBD1. The CDR3 DNA reads TGCAGTGTTCCCCAGGGGGCAGGGTATGGCTACACCTTC. This codes for CSVPQGAGYGYTF.